These 10 T cell receptor beta chains were all obtained from the same sample, sequenced in a study of early T cells in non-severe SARS-CoV-2 infection. In TCRdb, the 5' RACE reads were re-called with MiXCR into one record per CDR3 protein. Counted here are roughly 34,000 distinct CDR3 sequences, roughly 4% occurring once; the ten biggest clones make up 5.9%. The sequenced material came from whole blood. All receptors come from an adult who was a healthcare worker with PCR-confirmed SARS-CoV-2 infection or an uninfected control (not recorded which).

This clonotype was recorded at least ten times. This sequence joins TRBV29-1 and TRBJ2-7; TRBD1 aligns across 11 bases. Trimming took 4 bases from V and 0 from J; bases not matched to a gene: 2. The CDR3 has 14 amino acids. CDR1 is SQVTM, CDR2 ANQGSEA, per germline. The CDR3 spells CSVGTGGISYEQYF. CDR3 coding DNA: TGCAGCGTTGGGACAGGGGGCATCTCCTACGAGCAGTACTTC.

This clonotype has a count of ten or more. The chain uses TRBV7-9 and TRBJ2-3; 7 nucleotides align to TRBD1. CDR1 is SEHNR and CDR2 is FQNEAQ in the germline V gene (reference sequence). V trimming: 5 bases; J trimming: 6 bases; junction bases outside the gene matches: 14. The length of the CDR3 is 16 residues. CDR3 sequence (DNA): TGTGCCAGCAGCCCCTGGGACAGCCCCGAGGCGGATACGCAGTATTTT. This sequence encodes CASSPWDSPEADTQYF.

This clonotype was counted many times. V is TRBV18 and J is TRBJ1-5; D remains unclear. V was clipped by 5 bases and J by 1 base, with 12 bases between them. CDR3 size: 15 residues. Germline CDR1 and CDR2: KGHSH and LQKENI. CDR3 loop: CASSSRVLSNQPQHF. The CDR3 bases are TGTGCCAGCTCATCTAGGGTGCTCAGCAATCAGCCCCAGCATTTT.

There are many counts of this clonotype. V and J are TRBV18 and TRBJ1-6; 8 bases fit TRBD1. V shed 3 bases and J 5 bases; nucleotides not matched to a gene: 6. The CDR3 is 16 residues long. Per the germline V gene, CDR1 is KGHSH and CDR2 is LQKENI. The CDR3 spells CASSPRQGRNNSPLHF. CDR3 coding DNA: TGTGCCAGCTCACCCCGACAGGGGCGGAATAATTCACCCCTCCACTTT.

This clonotype has ten or more counts. This is likely a read error, given that the CDR3 carries no conserved phenylalanine or tryptophan at its end. Because the CDR3's place on the DNA is in doubt, the DNA is left out and the CDR3 is given as listed by TCRdb. This chain uses TRBV21-1 with TRBJ2-1; the table's D call, TRBD1, has no DNA check behind it. TRBV21-1 is a recognized pseudogene. The CDR3 length is 14 residues, termini included. The chain's CDR3 is CASSKGVPYNEQFS.

This clonotype was counted many times. Here the CDR3 DNA reads TGTGCCATCAGTGACAGCGCCGCACAAGAGACCCAGTACTTC. As protein: CAISDSAAQETQYF. The chain carries TRBV10-3 and TRBJ2-5; D unclear. From germline, CDR1 is ENHRY and CDR2 SYGVKD. Trimming cost V 3 bases and J 2 bases, with 10 bases left between them. This CDR3 spans 14 amino acids.

This clonotype was counted many times. V usage is TRBV27 and J usage is TRBJ2-1, with TRBD1 matching over 7 bases. In germline, CDR1 is MNHEY, CDR2 SMNVEV (reference sequence). The CDR3 length is 15 residues. V lost 4 bases and J lost 4; bases outside the gene matches: 7. CDR3 DNA: TGTGCCAGCAGTTCCGGGACAGACTTTTACAATGAGCAGTTCTTC. Protein: CASSSGTDFYNEQFF.

The sample holds many counts of this clonotype. The CDR3 DNA reads as TGTGCCAGCAGTGAATACAGGGGGCTAGGAGATACGCAGTATTTT. It specifies CASSEYRGLGDTQYF. The chain couples TRBV6-1 to TRBJ2-3; 9 nucleotides match TRBD1. The J segment lost 5 bases and the V segment lost 2 bases, leaving 5 bases of the junction unmatched. The CDR3 has 15 amino acids. The germline CDR1 and CDR2 sequences are MNHNS and SASEGT.

This clonotype was counted ten times or more. The rearrangement links TRBV7-6 to TRBJ1-3; 11 bases fit TRBD1. The CDR3 loop spans 18 amino acids. Per germline, CDR1 SGHVS and CDR2 FNYEAQ. J was trimmed by 3 bases and V by 3 bases; bases with no gene match: 10. The CDR3 nucleotides are TGTGCCAGCAGCTTGCAAACGGGACAGGGGGTTTATGGAAACACCATATATTTT. It encodes CASSLQTGQGVYGNTIYF.

The sample holds many counts of this clonotype. The rearrangement uses TRBV5-1 and TRBJ2-7; D gene unclear. This CDR3 contains 12 residues. V was clipped by 1 base and J by 2 bases, with 4 bases between them. Germline CDR1 and CDR2: SGHRS and YFSETQ. The CDR3 DNA is TGCGCCAGCAGCTTGTCACCCTACGAGCAGTACTTC. Amino acid sequence: CASSLSPYEQYF. Combining the CDR3 with reference TRBV5-1 and TRBJ2-7 gives the whole variable domain KAGVTQTPRYLIKTRGQQVTLSCSPISGHRSVSWYQQTPGQGLQFLFEYFSETQRNKGNFPGRFSGRQFSNSRSEMNVSTLELGDSALYLCASSLSPYEQYFGPGTRLTVT.